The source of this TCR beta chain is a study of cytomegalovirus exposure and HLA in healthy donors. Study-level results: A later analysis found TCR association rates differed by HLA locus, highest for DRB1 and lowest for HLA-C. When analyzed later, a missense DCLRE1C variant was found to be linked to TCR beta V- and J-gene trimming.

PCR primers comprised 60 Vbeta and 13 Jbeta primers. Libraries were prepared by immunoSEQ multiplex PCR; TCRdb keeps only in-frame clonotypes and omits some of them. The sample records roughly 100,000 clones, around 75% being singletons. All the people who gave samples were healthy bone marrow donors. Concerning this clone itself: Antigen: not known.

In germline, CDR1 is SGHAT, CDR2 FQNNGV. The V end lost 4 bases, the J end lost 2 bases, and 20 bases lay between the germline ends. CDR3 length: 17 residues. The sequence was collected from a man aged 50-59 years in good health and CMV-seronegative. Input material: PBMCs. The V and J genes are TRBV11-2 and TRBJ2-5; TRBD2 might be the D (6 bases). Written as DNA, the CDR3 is TGTGCCAGCAGCTCCCTTCACGCGGGGCGGGTGCAAGAGACCCAGTACTTC. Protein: CASSSLHAGRVQETQYF.